This T cell receptor beta chain was identified during a study of blood T cell repertoires in COVID-19. Some clones are missing from TCRdb's copy, which holds only in-frame ones; the method was immunoSEQ multiplex PCR. This sample has roughly 53,000 clones, with 89% found just once. V lost 8 bases, J lost 1 base, and 8 bases lay in between. The CDR3 is 12 amino acids. Germline-derived CDR1 and CDR2 are MDHEN and SYDVKM. The chain is built from TRBV28 and TRBJ1-1; D is uncertain. What was sequenced was peripheral blood. The receptor was isolated from a man between 60 and 75 years old with acute or convalescent COVID-19. The CDR3 sequence is CASQVGNTEAFF. The CDR3 coding sequence is TGTGCCAGCCAGGTTGGGAACACTGAAGCTTTCTTT.